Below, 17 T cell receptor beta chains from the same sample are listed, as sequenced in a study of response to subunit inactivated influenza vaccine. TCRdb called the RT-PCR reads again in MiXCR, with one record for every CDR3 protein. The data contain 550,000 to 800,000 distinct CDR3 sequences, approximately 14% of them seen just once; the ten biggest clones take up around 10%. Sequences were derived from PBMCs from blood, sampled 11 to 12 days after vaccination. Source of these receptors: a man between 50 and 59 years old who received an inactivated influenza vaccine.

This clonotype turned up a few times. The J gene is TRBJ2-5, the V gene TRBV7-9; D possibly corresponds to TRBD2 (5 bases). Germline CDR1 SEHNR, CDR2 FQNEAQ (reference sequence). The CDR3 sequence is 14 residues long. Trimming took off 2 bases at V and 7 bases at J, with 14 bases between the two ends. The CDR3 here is CASSLLGPGRTQYF. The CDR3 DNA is TGTGCCAGCAGCTTATTAGGTCCGGGGAGGACCCAGTACTTC.

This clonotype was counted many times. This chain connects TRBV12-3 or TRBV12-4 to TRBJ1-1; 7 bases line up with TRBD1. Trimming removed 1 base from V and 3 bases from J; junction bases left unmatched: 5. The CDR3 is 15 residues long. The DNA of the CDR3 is TGTGCCAGCAGTTTAGGGGGGGGGACAGACACTGAAGCTTTCTTT. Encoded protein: CASSLGGGTDTEAFF.

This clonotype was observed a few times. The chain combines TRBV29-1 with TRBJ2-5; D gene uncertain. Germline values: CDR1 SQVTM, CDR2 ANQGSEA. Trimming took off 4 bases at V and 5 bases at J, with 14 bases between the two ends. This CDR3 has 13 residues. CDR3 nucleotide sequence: TGCAGCGTTGCTCCCCGATTTAGGGAGACCCAGTACTTC. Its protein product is CSVAPRFRETQYF.

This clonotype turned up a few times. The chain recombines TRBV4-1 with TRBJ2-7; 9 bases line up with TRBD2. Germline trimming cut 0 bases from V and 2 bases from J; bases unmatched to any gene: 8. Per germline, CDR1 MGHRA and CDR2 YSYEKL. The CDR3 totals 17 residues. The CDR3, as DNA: TGCGCCAGCAGCCAAGATCGTTTGGGACTAGCAACCTACGAGCAGTACTTC. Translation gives CASSQDRLGLATYEQYF.

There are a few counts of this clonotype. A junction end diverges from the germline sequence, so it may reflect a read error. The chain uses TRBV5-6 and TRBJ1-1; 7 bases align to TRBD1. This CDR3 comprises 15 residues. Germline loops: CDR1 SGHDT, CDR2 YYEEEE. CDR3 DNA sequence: TGTGCGAGCAGGGGGAAACTGGGGAGGAACACTGAAGCTTTCTTT. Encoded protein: CASRGKLGRNTEAFF.

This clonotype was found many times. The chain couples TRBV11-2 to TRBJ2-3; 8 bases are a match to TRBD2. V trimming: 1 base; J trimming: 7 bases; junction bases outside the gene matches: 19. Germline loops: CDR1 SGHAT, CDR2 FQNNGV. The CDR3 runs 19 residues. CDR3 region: CASSLVPSRGGRSPNTQYF. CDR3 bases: TGTGCCAGCAGCTTAGTCCCATCGAGGGGCGGGAGGTCCCCCAATACGCAGTATTTT.

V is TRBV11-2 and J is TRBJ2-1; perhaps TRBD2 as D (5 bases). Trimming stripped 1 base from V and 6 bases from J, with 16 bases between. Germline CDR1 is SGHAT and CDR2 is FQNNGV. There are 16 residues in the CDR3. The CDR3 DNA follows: TGTGCCAGCAGCTTAGGAGGGCGGCGCGGAGGCAATGAGCAGTTCTTC. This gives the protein CASSLGGRRGGNEQFF.

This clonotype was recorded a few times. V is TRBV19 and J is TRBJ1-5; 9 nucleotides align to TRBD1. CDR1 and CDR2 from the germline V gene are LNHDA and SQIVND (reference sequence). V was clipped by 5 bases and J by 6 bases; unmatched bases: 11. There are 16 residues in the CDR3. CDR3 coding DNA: TGTGCCAGTAGTTCGTCCGGGACAGGGTATATTCAGCCCCAGCATTTT. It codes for CASSSSGTGYIQPQHF.

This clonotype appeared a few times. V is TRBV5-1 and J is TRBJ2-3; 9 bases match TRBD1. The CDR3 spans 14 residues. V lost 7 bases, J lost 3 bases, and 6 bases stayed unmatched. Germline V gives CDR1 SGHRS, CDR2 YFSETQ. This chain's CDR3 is CASVLDRGTDTQYF. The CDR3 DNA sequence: TGCGCCAGCGTGCTCGACAGGGGGACAGATACGCAGTATTTT.

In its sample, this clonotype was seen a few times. The CDR3 reads CASSYSYGRRAKNIQYF. The CDR3 nucleotides are TGTGCCAGCAGTTACTCGTACGGGAGGCGAGCCAAAAACATTCAGTACTTC. The chain uses TRBV6-5 and TRBJ2-4, with 7 bases identical to TRBD2. Trimming took 0 bases from V and 0 from J; bases not matched to a gene: 5. Per the germline V gene, CDR1 is MNHEY and CDR2 is SVGAGI. CDR3 length: 17 residues.

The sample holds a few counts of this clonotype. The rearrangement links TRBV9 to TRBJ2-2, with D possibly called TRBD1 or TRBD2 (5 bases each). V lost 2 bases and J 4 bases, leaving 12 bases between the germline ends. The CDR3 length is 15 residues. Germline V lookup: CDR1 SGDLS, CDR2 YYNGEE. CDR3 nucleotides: TGTGCCAGCAGCGTCGAGGGGCCGGGCACCGGGGAGCTGTTTTTT. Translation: CASSVEGPGTGELFF.

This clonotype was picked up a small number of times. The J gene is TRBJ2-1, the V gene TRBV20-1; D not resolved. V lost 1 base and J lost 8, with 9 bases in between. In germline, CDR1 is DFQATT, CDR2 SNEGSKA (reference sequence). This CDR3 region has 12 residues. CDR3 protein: CSARGASDEQFF. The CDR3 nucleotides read TGCAGTGCTAGAGGAGCTTCCGATGAGCAGTTCTTC.

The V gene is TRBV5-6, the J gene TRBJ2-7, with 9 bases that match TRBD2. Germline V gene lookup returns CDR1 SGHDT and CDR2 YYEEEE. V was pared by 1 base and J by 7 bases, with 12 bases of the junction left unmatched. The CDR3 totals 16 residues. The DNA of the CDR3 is TGTGCCAGCAGCTTGAAACGACTAGCGGAAGTAGGAGAGCAGTACTTC. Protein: CASSLKRLAEVGEQYF.

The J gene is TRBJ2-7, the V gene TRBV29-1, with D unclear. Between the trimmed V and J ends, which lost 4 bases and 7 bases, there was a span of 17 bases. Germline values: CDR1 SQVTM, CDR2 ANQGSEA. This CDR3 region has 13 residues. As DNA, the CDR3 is TGCAGCGTTGTGGCGGCTATATTGGGGGAGCAGTACTTC. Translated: CSVVAAILGEQYF.

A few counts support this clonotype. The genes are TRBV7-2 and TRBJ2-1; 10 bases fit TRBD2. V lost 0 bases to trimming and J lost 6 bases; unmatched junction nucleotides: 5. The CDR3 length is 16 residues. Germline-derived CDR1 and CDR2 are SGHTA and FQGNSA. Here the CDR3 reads CASSLAASGSFNEQFF. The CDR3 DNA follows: TGTGCCAGCAGCTTAGCGGCTAGCGGGAGTTTCAATGAGCAGTTCTTC.

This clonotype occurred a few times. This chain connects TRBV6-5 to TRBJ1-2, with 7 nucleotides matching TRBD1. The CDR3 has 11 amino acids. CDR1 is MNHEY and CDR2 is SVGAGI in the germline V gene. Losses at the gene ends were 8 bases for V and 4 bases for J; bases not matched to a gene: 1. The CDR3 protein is CASGTVYGYTF. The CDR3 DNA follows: TGTGCCAGCGGGACAGTCTATGGCTACACCTTC.

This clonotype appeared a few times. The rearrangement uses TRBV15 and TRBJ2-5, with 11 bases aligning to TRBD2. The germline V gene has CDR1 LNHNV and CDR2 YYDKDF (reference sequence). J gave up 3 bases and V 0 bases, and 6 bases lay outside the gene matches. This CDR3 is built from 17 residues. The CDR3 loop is CATSRDPPLAGEETQYF. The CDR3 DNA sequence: TGTGCCACCAGCAGAGATCCCCCACTAGCGGGAGAAGAGACCCAGTACTTC.